The 2 T cell receptor beta chains given below trace back to one sample, sequenced in a study of shared clonotypes between healthy human individuals. Here immunoSEQ multiplex PCR was the method, and the copy in TCRdb shows in-frame clones only, minus some. The top ten hold around 12% of the sample, which has about 600,000 clones, roughly four fifths seen once. Material: PBMCs. These receptors originate from a woman in her forties in good health. Some clones in this sample may be carry-over from other donors' samples.

Notes on this clone: A far more abundant clone sits one base away, making this likely a read error. The chain employs TRBV6-1 and TRBJ2-7; D might be TRBD1 (6 bases). In germline, CDR1 is MNHNS, CDR2 SASEGT. The CDR3 covers 15 residues. Here the CDR3 reads CAGSESVGAPYEQYF. The CDR3 region has the DNA TGTGCCGGCAGTGAAAGTGTGGGGGCCCCCTACGAGCAGTACTTC.

About this clone itself: It may be a read error: a sequence one base away is much more abundant. CDR3 region: CASSERGHWTGELFF. In DNA form, the CDR3 reads TGTGCCAGCAGTGAGAGGGGCCACTGGACCGGGGAGCTGTTTTTT. This sequence joins TRBV2 and TRBJ2-2; D tentatively fits TRBD1 or TRBD2 (5 bases each). V was pared by 3 bases and J by 5 bases, with 13 bases between. The V gene's germline CDR1 is SNHLY and CDR2 FYNNEI. The CDR3 consists of 15 residues.